These T cell receptor beta chains were read from a single sample in a study of shared clonotypes between healthy human individuals. The data were produced by immunoSEQ multiplex PCR, yet TCRdb's version contains in-frame clones alone and is incomplete. The sample has about 2.3 million clones, just over 90% seen once. The sequencing sample was made of naive CD4+ T cells from PBMCs. These receptors came from a man aged 18 to 29 in good health. Some clones in this sample may be carry-over from other donors' samples. Each CDR3 is given without its conserved first and last residue.

TRBJ1-4 15 TRBV5-8 ASSLLLSGQAGEKLF
TRBJ2-2 12 TRBV18 ASSPLPSPGELF
TRBJ2-7 13 TRBV4-1 ASSSRTGYLYEQY
TRBJ1-5 12 TRBV5-6 ASSRQGEGQPQH
TRBJ2-1 10 TRBV11-3 ASSYALGEQF
TRBJ1-2 12 TRBV29-1 SVGRPTFNYGYT
TRBJ1-1 12 TRBV7-2 ASSSHPGIGEAF
TRBJ2-5 14 TRBV11-2 ASSTGLAVGQETQY
TRBJ2-3 13 TRBV10-3 AIRKNEGSTDTQY
TRBJ2-1 13 TRBV7-8 ASSLEGPSYNEQF
TRBJ1-2 14 TRBV14 ASSQDRDRENYGYT
TRBJ2-1 11 TRBV5-1 ASSLNSYNEQF
TRBJ2-3 10 TRBV6-6 ASTTPRDTQY
TRBJ1-1 11 TRBV7-3 ASSLMTSGEAF
TRBJ2-1 11 TRBV5-1 ASSFAVSDEQF
TRBJ1-5 12 TRBV5-1 ASSLGVFGQPQH